This record concerns one TCR beta chain sequence. This entry comes from a study of identifying expanded T cells in peripheral blood. There are 19 residues in the CDR3. V gave up 1 base and J gave up 4 bases; unmatched junction bases: 16. CDR1 is SGHVS, CDR2 FQNEAQ, per germline. Data came from immunoSEQ multiplex PCR; TCRdb stores just in-frame clones and leaves some out. The sample holds about 89,000 clones, roughly 86% seen once. Collection occurred without any documented infections or immune events in donors. Sequenced input: blood. The TCR was taken from a person aged 18 to 75 in good health. The chain links TRBV7-8 to TRBJ2-5; TRBD2 aligns across 9 bases. The CDR3 sequence is CASSLGEVAGVIRLETQYF. CDR3 sequence (DNA): TGTGCCAGCAGCTTAGGAGAGGTAGCGGGGGTTATTAGGCTAGAGACCCAGTACTTC.